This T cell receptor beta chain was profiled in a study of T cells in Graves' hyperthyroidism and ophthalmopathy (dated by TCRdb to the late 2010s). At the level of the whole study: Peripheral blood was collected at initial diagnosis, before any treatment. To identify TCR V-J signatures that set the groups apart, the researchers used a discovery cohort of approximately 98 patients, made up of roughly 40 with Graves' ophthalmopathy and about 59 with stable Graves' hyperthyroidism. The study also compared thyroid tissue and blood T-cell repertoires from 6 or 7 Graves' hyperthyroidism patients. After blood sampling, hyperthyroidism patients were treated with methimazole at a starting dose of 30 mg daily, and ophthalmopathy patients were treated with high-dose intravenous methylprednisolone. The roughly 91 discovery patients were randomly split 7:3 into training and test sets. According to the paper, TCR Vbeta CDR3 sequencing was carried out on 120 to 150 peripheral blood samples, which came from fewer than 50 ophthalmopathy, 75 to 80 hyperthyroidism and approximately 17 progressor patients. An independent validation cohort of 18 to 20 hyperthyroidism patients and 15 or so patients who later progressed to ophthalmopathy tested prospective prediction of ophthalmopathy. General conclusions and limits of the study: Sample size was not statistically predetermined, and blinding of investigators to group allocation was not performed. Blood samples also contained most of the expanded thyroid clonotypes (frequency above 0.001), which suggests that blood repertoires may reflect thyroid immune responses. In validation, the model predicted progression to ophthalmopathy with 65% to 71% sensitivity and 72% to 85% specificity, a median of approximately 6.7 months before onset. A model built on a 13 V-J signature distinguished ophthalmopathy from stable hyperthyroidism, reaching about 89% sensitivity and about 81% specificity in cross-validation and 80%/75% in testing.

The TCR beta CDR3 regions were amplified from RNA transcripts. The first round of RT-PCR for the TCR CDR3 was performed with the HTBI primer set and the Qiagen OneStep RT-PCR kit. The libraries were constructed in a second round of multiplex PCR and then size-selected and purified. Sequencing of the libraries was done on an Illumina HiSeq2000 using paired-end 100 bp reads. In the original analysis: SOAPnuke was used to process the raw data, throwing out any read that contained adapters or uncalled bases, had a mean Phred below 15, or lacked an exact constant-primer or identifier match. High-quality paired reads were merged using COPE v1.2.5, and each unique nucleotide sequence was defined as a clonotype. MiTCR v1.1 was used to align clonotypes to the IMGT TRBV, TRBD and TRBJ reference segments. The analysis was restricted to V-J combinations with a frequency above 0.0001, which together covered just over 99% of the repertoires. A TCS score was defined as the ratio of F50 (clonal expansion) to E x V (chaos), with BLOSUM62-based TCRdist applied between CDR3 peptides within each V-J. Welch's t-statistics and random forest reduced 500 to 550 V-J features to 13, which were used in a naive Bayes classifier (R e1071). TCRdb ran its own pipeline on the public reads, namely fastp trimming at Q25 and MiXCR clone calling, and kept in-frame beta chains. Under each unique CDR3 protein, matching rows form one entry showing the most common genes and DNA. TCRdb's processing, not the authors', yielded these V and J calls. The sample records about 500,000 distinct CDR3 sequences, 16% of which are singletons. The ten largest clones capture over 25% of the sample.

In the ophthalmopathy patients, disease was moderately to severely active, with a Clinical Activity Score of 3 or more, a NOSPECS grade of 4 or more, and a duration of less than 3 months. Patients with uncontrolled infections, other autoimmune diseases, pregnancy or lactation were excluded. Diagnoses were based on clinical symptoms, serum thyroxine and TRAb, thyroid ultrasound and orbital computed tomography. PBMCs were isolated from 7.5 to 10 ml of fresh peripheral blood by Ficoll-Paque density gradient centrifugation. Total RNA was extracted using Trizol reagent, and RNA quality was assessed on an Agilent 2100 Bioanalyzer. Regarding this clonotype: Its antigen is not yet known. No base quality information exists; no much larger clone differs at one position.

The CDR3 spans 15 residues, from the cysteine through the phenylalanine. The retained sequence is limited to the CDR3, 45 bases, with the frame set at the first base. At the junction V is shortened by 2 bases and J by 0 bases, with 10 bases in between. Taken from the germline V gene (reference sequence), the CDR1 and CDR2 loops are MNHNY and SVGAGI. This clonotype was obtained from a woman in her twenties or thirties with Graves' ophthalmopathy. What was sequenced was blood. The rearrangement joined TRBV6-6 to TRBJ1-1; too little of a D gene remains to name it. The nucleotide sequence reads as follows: TGTGCCAGCAGTTACCCGACGGGCCTGAACACTGAAGCTTTCTTT. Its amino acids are CASSYPTGLNTEAFF.